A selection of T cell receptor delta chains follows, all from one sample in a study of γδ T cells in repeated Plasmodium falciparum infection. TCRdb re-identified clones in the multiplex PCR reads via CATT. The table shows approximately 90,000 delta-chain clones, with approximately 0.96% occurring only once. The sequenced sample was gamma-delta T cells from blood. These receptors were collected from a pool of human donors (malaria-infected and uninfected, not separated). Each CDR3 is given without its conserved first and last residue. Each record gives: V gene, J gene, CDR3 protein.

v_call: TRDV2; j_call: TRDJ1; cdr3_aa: ACDRLGVPSYTDKLI
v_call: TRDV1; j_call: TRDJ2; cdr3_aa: ALGEPLGGYQATAQLF
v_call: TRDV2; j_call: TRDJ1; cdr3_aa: ACDTVMGTGGFATDKLI
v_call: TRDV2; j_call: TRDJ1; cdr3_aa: ACDTIARPDYTDKLI
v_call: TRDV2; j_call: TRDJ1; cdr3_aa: ACDTLKDDGHTDKLI
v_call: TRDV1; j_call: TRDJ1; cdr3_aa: ALGAGDWGITWVNTDKLI
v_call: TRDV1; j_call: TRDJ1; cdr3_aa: ALGERLPGGYLKYTDKLI
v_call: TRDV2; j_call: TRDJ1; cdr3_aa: ACDTLELNWKGLI
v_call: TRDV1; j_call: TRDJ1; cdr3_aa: ALGELGSWGIRDGDKLI
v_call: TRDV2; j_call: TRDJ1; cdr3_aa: ACDTAPEGDKLI
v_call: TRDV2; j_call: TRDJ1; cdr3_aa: ACDPLLGDPFLYTDKLI
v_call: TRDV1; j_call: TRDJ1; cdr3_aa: SATGVLPYTDKLI